This TCR beta chain is from a study of shared clonotypes between healthy human individuals. Overall study results and limits: At large depth, rarefaction still showed sorted-subset sequencing to be incomplete. Since donors were few, the genetic and exposure-history diversity represented was limited.

V was cut by 1 base and J by 0 bases, with 8 bases left in between. The CDR3 has 15 residues. Germline V CDR1 and CDR2: SGHKS, YYEKEE (reference sequence). Measured with immunoSEQ multiplex PCR; TCRdb has only the in-frame clones, and not every one. The data show roughly 2,300,000 clones, just under 95% seen once. As concerns this clone: Its target is unknown.

CD4+ cell separation produced CD45RA+ naive and CD45RA-negative memory subsets. The specimen was naive CD4+ T cells from PBMCs. Subset in this sample: CD45RA+ positively selected. This chain uses TRBV5-5 with TRBJ1-5; D remains ambiguous. This receptor was obtained from a man aged 18 to 30 in good health. Some clones in this sample may be carry-over from other donors' samples. The CDR3 here is CASSLSGFSNQPQHF. The CDR3 DNA reads as TGTGCCAGCAGCTTGTCAGGTTTTAGCAATCAGCCCCAGCATTTT.